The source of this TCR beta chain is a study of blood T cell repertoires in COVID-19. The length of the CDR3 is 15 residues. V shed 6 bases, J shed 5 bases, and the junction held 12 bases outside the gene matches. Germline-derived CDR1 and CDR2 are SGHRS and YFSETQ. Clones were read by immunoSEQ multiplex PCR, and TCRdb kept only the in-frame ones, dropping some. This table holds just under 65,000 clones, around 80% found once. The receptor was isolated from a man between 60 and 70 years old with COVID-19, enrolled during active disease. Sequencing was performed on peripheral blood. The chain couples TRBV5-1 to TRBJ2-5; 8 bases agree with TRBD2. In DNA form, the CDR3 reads TGCGCCAGCACGCCACGAACGGGAGGGGAGGAGACCCAGTACTTC. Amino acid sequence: CASTPRTGGEETQYF.